This TCR beta chain was profiled in a study of PD-1 blockade in classical Hodgkin lymphoma. Worth noting for this clone: Its antigen is unknown.

The data were produced by immunoSEQ multiplex PCR, yet TCRdb's version contains in-frame clones alone and is incomplete. The table shows about 11,000 clones, with approximately 74% occurring only once. Time point noted: cycle 4 day 1 (C4D1), after less than seven weeks of nivolumab. All patients experienced relapse after autologous stem cell transplantation, and brentuximab vedotin exposure was variable. Thawed PBMCs yielded CD4+ T cells through magnetic negative selection. Per the germline V gene, CDR1 is MNHEY and CDR2 is SVGAGI. This CDR3 spans 13 amino acids. The germline V and J ends were trimmed by 5 bases and 0 bases, with 7 bases remaining between them. Study-wide findings and caveats: The authors excluded patients who started nivolumab under 1 year after ASCT. Those achieving complete response showed baseline diversity like newly diagnosed patients.

The sample consisted of CD4+ T cells from blood, taken before the fourth cycle of nivolumab. This clonotype was obtained from a human donor with classical Hodgkin lymphoma. The chain joins TRBV6-5 to TRBJ1-1, with unresolved D. CDR3 sequence (DNA): TGTGCCAGCAGTCCGGGCCTGAACACTGAAGCTTTCTTT. This gives the protein CASSPGLNTEAFF.